This T cell receptor beta chain was recovered during a study of early T cells in non-severe SARS-CoV-2 infection. Findings of the study overall: Matching results from VDJdb favored anti-spike CD8 responses, leaving private and CD4 specificities undetected.

The germline V gene encodes CDR1 DFQATT and CDR2 SNEGSKA (reference sequence). The CDR3 totals 13 residues. TCRdb reanalysed the 5' RACE reads using MiXCR and keeps one entry per CDR3 protein. The table shows some 30,000 distinct CDR3 sequences, with roughly 7% occurring only once. This clonotype was observed many times. What it binds is not known. One end of the junction is discordant with germline, which a read error may explain. Sample: whole blood. The origin of this receptor is an adult who was a healthcare worker with PCR-confirmed SARS-CoV-2 infection or an uninfected control (not recorded which). This rearrangement joins TRBV20-1 to TRBJ2-7; 7 positions match TRBD2. CDR3 DNA sequence: TGCAGTGCCAGAGCGGGAACGGGCTACGAGCAGTACTTC. Its protein product is CSARAGTGYEQYF.